This T cell receptor beta chain was profiled in a study of PD-1 blockade in classical Hodgkin lymphoma. Only in-frame clones appear in the TCRdb table, and some are missing; sequencing was by immunoSEQ multiplex PCR. The sample has around 6,000 clones, approximately 81% seen once. Trimming at V came to 4 bases and at J to 2 bases, leaving 6 bases not matched to a gene. This CDR3 is 15 amino acids long. CDR1 is SGHAT, CDR2 FQNNGV, per germline. All patients relapsed after autologous stem cell transplantation, and brentuximab vedotin exposure varied. Magnetic negative selection was used to purify CD4+ T cells from thawed PBMCs.

The sequence was collected from a human donor with classical Hodgkin lymphoma. J is TRBJ2-7 and V is TRBV11-2; TRBD1 agrees at 9 bases. The specimen was CD4+ T cells from blood, collected at baseline. Here the CDR3 DNA reads TGTGCCAGCAGCTGGGGACAGGGACCCCCCTACGAGCAGTACTTC. Translating it yields CASSWGQGPPYEQYF.